Sequencing of this T cell receptor (beta chain) was carried out in a study of T cell responses to AZD1222 COVID-19 vaccine. Findings of the study overall: The CD4 TCRs associated with vaccination extended across spike and predominated at 160-218 and 743-854. Clonal diversity was possibly underestimated, and white British individuals and females predominated among donors.

In its sample, this clone was seen once. Its antigen is as yet unknown. The protocol was immunoSEQ multiplex PCR, while the TCRdb copy is restricted to in-frame clones and leaves out a portion. The sample lists about 120,000 clones; about 89% were seen once. The sequenced sample was peripheral blood, obtained on day 0 of AZD1222 vaccination. This clonotype was obtained from an adult in good health.

This chain's CDR3 is CASSVMRGLPNSGANVLTF. The CDR3, as DNA: TGTGCCAGCAGCGTAATGAGGGGCCTACCCAACTCTGGGGCCAACGTCCTGACTTTC. The chain employs TRBV9 and TRBJ2-6; D possibly matches TRBD1 or TRBD2 (5 bases each). Looked up from germline, CDR1 is SGDLS and CDR2 is YYNGEE. The CDR3 loop spans 19 amino acids. V gave up 1 base and J gave up 0 bases, with 17 bases separating them.